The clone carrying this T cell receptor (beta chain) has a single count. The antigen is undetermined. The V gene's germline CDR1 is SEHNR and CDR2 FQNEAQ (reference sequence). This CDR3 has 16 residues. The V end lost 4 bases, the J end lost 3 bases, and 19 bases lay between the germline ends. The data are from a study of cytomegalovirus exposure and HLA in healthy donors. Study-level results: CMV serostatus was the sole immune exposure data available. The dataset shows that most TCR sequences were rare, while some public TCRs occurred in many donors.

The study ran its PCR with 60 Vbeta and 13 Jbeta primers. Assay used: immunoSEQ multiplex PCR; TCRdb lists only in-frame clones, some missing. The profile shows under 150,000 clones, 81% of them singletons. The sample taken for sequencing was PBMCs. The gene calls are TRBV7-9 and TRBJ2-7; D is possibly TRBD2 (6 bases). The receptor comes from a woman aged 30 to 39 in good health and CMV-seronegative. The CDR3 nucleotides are TGTGCCAGCAGCTCGCGACCTACGGGACTCGTCTACGAGCAGTACTTC. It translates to CASSSRPTGLVYEQYF.